Listed below are T cell receptor beta chains from one sample, sequenced in a study of cytomegalovirus exposure and HLA in healthy donors. Using immunoSEQ multiplex PCR, the repertoire was profiled, and TCRdb retains in-frame clones only, with some absent. The sample includes about 200,000 clones, approximately 80% of them seen just once. The material sequenced was PBMCs. These receptors were taken from a girl aged 2 to 9 in good health and CMV-seronegative. CDR3s include the opening cysteine and the closing phenylalanine or tryptophan. Each record gives: CDR3 protein, CDR3 DNA, clone size, CDR3 length, J gene, D gene, V gene. D genes are given only for firm matches. Only part of the rows carry a size: once, few, many, or a class if the clone is expanded.

CDR3 protein: CASGLDAIAGASTDTQYF; CDR3 DNA: TGTGCTAGTGGTTTGGACGCTATAGCGGGGGCTAGCACAGATACGCAGTATTTT; clone size: few; CDR3 length: 18; J gene: TRBJ2-3; D gene: TRBD2; V gene: TRBV12-5
CDR3 protein: CASSPSGTPYNQPQHF; CDR3 DNA: TGTGCCAGCAGTCCCTCCGGGACACCGTACAATCAGCCCCAGCATTTT; clone size: NA; CDR3 length: 16; J gene: TRBJ1-5; D gene: NA; V gene: TRBV27
CDR3 protein: CASSISWTAGFDYGYTF; CDR3 DNA: TGTGCCAGCAGTATATCATGGACAGCTGGGTTTGATTATGGCTACACCTTC; clone size: NA; CDR3 length: 17; J gene: TRBJ1-2; D gene: NA; V gene: TRBV27
CDR3 protein: CASSPGTSGDNEQFF; CDR3 DNA: TGCGCCAGCAGCCCCGGGACTAGCGGGGACAATGAGCAGTTCTTC; clone size: NA; CDR3 length: 15; J gene: TRBJ2-1; D gene: TRBD2; V gene: TRBV5-1
CDR3 protein: CASSEERQGTHEQYF; CDR3 DNA: TGTGCCAGCAGCGAGGAGAGACAGGGGACCCACGAGCAGTACTTC; clone size: NA; CDR3 length: 15; J gene: TRBJ2-7; D gene: TRBD1; V gene: TRBV5-4
CDR3 protein: CASSQELGAYYGYTF; CDR3 DNA: TGTGCCAGCAGCCAAGAGCTGGGAGCCTACTATGGCTACACCTTC; clone size: NA; CDR3 length: 15; J gene: TRBJ1-2; D gene: NA; V gene: TRBV4-2
CDR3 protein: CASSYSVSGAYEQYF; CDR3 DNA: TGTGCCAGCAGTTACTCGGTCAGCGGGGCCTACGAGCAGTACTTC; clone size: NA; CDR3 length: 15; J gene: TRBJ2-7; D gene: TRBD2; V gene: TRBV6-5
CDR3 protein: CASSESGDTGELFF; CDR3 DNA: TGTGCCAGCAGTGAATCGGGGGATACCGGGGAGCTGTTTTTT; clone size: NA; CDR3 length: 14; J gene: TRBJ2-2; D gene: NA; V gene: TRBV6-4
CDR3 protein: CASSVEGAWNTGELFF; CDR3 DNA: TGTGCCAGCAGCGTAGAGGGGGCCTGGAACACCGGGGAGCTGTTTTTT; clone size: once; CDR3 length: 16; J gene: TRBJ2-2; D gene: TRBD1; V gene: TRBV9
CDR3 protein: CASSLLSTDTQYF; CDR3 DNA: TGTGCCAGCAGTTTACTGAGCACAGATACGCAGTATTTT; clone size: once; CDR3 length: 13; J gene: TRBJ2-3; D gene: NA; V gene: TRBV6-1
CDR3 protein: CASSSRGASTDTQYF; CDR3 DNA: TGTGCCAGCAGTTCCAGGGGGGCAAGTACGGATACGCAGTATTTT; clone size: NA; CDR3 length: 15; J gene: TRBJ2-3; D gene: NA; V gene: TRBV2
CDR3 protein: CASNDIRFSNYGYTF; CDR3 DNA: TGTGCCAGCAACGATATTCGATTTAGTAACTATGGCTACACCTTC; clone size: NA; CDR3 length: 15; J gene: TRBJ1-2; D gene: NA; V gene: TRBV5-4
CDR3 protein: CSAYIQEQFF; CDR3 DNA: TGCAGTGCTTACATCCAAGAGCAGTTCTTC; clone size: NA; CDR3 length: 10; J gene: TRBJ2-1; D gene: NA; V gene: TRBV20-1
CDR3 protein: CAWSGASGNTIYF; CDR3 DNA: TGTGCCTGGAGTGGGGCCTCTGGAAACACCATATATTTT; clone size: NA; CDR3 length: 13; J gene: TRBJ1-3; D gene: NA; V gene: TRBV30
CDR3 protein: CASSLWGGTETQYF; CDR3 DNA: TGTGCCAGCAGCTTGTGGGGAGGGACGGAGACCCAGTACTTC; clone size: NA; CDR3 length: 14; J gene: TRBJ2-5; D gene: TRBD2; V gene: TRBV5-6
CDR3 protein: CASSSSSASGDEQFF; CDR3 DNA: TGTGCCAGCAGCTCGTCCTCGGCTAGCGGCGATGAGCAGTTCTTC; clone size: once; CDR3 length: 15; J gene: TRBJ2-1; D gene: TRBD2; V gene: TRBV7-9
CDR3 protein: CASSSGTGVNTEAFF; CDR3 DNA: TGCGCCAGCAGCTCTGGCACAGGTGTGAACACTGAAGCTTTCTTT; clone size: once; CDR3 length: 15; J gene: TRBJ1-1; D gene: NA; V gene: TRBV5-1
CDR3 protein: CASSRLAAGNEQFF; CDR3 DNA: TGTGCCAGTAGTAGGCTAGCAGCGGGTAATGAGCAGTTCTTC; clone size: NA; CDR3 length: 14; J gene: TRBJ2-1; D gene: NA; V gene: TRBV19
CDR3 protein: CASTGESYNSPLHF; CDR3 DNA: TGTGCCAGCACAGGGGAGTCCTATAATTCACCCCTCCACTTT; clone size: NA; CDR3 length: 14; J gene: TRBJ1-6; D gene: NA; V gene: TRBV2
CDR3 protein: CASSLFSGREETQYF; CDR3 DNA: TGCGCCAGCAGCTTGTTTTCTGGCCGGGAAGAGACCCAGTACTTC; clone size: once; CDR3 length: 15; J gene: TRBJ2-5; D gene: NA; V gene: TRBV5-1
CDR3 protein: CATSRVSGETQYF; CDR3 DNA: TGTGCCACCAGCAGAGTTTCGGGAGAGACCCAGTACTTC; clone size: NA; CDR3 length: 13; J gene: TRBJ2-5; D gene: NA; V gene: TRBV15
CDR3 protein: CASSIDPYYGYTF; CDR3 DNA: TGCGCCAGCAGCATAGATCCCTACTATGGCTACACCTTC; clone size: NA; CDR3 length: 13; J gene: TRBJ1-2; D gene: NA; V gene: TRBV5-1